Below are 25 T cell receptor beta chains sequenced from a single sample in a study of cytomegalovirus exposure and HLA in healthy donors. Data came from immunoSEQ multiplex PCR; TCRdb stores just in-frame clones and leaves some out. The repertoire holds under 200,000 clones, with around 84% as singletons. Sequencing was done on a sample of PBMCs. The receptor source for this set is a man aged 18 to 29 in good health and CMV-seropositive.

The rearrangement joins TRBV12-5 to TRBJ2-7; D possibly corresponds to TRBD1 (6 bases). Germline assignment: CDR1 LGHNT and CDR2 FRNRAP. Trimming cost V 11 bases and J 3 bases, with 14 bases left between them. The CDR3 consists of 12 residues. CDR3 nucleotides: TGTGCTTTAAGGGGGTATCTCTACGAGCAGTACTTC. This sequence encodes CALRGYLYEQYF.

The J gene is TRBJ2-4, the V gene TRBV28; 7 nucleotides line up with TRBD1. The V and J ends lost 6 bases and 11 bases, in that order; junction bases with no gene match: 10. Per germline, CDR1 MDHEN and CDR2 SYDVKM. The CDR3 has 13 residues. Here the CDR3 reads CASSGTARYFQYF. The CDR3 DNA is TGTGCCAGCAGCGGGACAGCTAGATACTTTCAGTACTTC.

This chain links TRBV28 with TRBJ1-2; D gene ambiguous. V lost 10 bases, J lost 2 bases, and 17 bases lay in between. The CDR3 is 14 residues long. Germline-derived CDR1 and CDR2 are MDHEN and SYDVKM. The CDR3 sequence is CAIRPGEANYGYTF. The CDR3 DNA reads TGTGCCATCCGCCCTGGGGAGGCGAACTATGGCTACACCTTC.

Here the CDR3 DNA reads TGTGCCAGTAGTTCCCGGACAGGCTTAGGAGCTTTCTTT. Translating gives CASSSRTGLGAFF. The chain joins TRBV19 to TRBJ1-1, with TRBD1 matching over 7 bases. V gave up 5 bases and J gave up 10 bases; unmatched junction bases: 10. CDR1 is LNHDA and CDR2 is SQIVND in the germline V gene (reference sequence). The CDR3 runs 13 residues.

The rearrangement links TRBV4-3 to TRBJ2-1; TRBD2 might be the D (5 bases). This CDR3 has 15 residues. Germline V gene sequence: CDR1 LGHNA, CDR2 YSLEER. Trimming removed 1 base at V and 1 base at J, with 8 bases between. CDR3 sequence: CASSQGAASYNEQFF. CDR3 nucleotide sequence: TGCGCCAGCAGCCAAGGAGCGGCTTCCTACAATGAGCAGTTCTTC.

This chain joins TRBV30 and TRBJ1-5; a weak D match, TRBD1 (5 bases). The CDR3 loop spans 13 amino acids. Trimming cost V 7 bases and J 6 bases, with 16 bases left between them. Germline values: CDR1 GTSNPN, CDR2 SVGIG (reference sequence). CDR3: CAFSRAGAQPQHF. The CDR3 DNA reads as TGTGCCTTCTCCAGGGCTGGCGCTCAGCCCCAGCATTTT.

The genes are TRBV27 and TRBJ1-1; 7 bases agree with TRBD1. There are 15 residues in the CDR3. Germline CDR1 is MNHEY and CDR2 is SMNVEV (reference sequence). V was pared by 5 bases and J by 3 bases, with 9 bases of the junction left unmatched. The CDR3 nucleotides are TGTGCCAGCAGTACCCCGACAGGGAGATACACTGAAGCTTTCTTT. It translates to CASSTPTGRYTEAFF.

This rearrangement joins TRBV27 to TRBJ2-1, with 11 bases that match TRBD2. Germline CDR1 is MNHEY and CDR2 is SMNVEV (reference sequence). Unmatched junction bases numbered 10, after V lost 5 bases and J lost 7 bases. This CDR3 comprises 16 residues. The chain's CDR3 is CASSPIAGGLLNEQFF. CDR3 bases: TGTGCCAGCAGTCCTATAGCGGGAGGGCTACTGAATGAGCAGTTCTTC.

V usage is TRBV27 and J usage is TRBJ2-7; D call uncertain. Germline V gene lookup returns CDR1 MNHEY and CDR2 SMNVEV (reference sequence). Trimming removed 3 bases at V and 2 bases at J, with 11 bases between. The CDR3 consists of 14 residues. CDR3 DNA sequence: TGTGCCAGCAGTTTTGGCGTCGGAGCCTACGAGCAGTACTTC. Its protein is CASSFGVGAYEQYF.

V is TRBV11-2 and J is TRBJ2-5; possible D gene TRBD1, 7 bases. The CDR3 covers 16 residues. V was trimmed by 1 base and J by 5 bases, leaving 17 bases between them. From germline, CDR1 is SGHAT and CDR2 FQNNGV. The CDR3, as DNA: TGTGCCAGCAGCTTAGGCCAGGGGGGAGTACAGGAGACCCAGTACTTC. Protein sequence: CASSLGQGGVQETQYF.

This clone was observed a single time. The chain carries TRBV4-2 and TRBJ2-7, with 14 positions matching TRBD2. The CDR3 is 16 residues long. Germline values: CDR1 LGHNA, CDR2 YNFKEQ. Trimming cost V 0 bases and J 5 bases; bases outside gene matches: 3. In DNA, the CDR3 is TGTGCCAGCAGCCAAGAGGGACTAGCGGGAGTTGACGAGCAGTACTTC. It translates to CASSQEGLAGVDEQYF.

This clone was recorded once. The chain uses TRBV7-9 and TRBJ2-2; 8 bases are a match to TRBD1. Germline CDR1 and CDR2: SEHNR and FQNEAQ (reference sequence). V lost 5 bases and J lost 4; bases outside the gene matches: 9. CDR3 length: 16 residues. For the CDR3, the DNA is TGTGCCAGCAGCCTCCGACAGGGGCTGGGCACCGGGGAGCTGTTTTTT. This sequence encodes CASSLRQGLGTGELFF.

The chain has TRBV21-1 and TRBJ1-2. TRBV21-1 is an annotated pseudogene. The CDR3 consists of 14 residues. CDR3 DNA sequence: TGTGCCAGCAGCAAGGGAGATCTCCCGTATGGCTACACCTTC. It codes for CASSKGDLPYGYTF.

This chain connects TRBV2 to TRBJ2-3; D is possibly TRBD1 (6 bases). The CDR3 sequence is 15 residues long. The V gene's germline CDR1 is SNHLY and CDR2 FYNNEI. Trimming stripped 6 bases from V and 2 bases from J, with 15 bases between. Written as DNA, the CDR3 is TGTGCCAGCAGGCCCCGGGCAGGGGCCACAGATACGCAGTATTTT. It yields the protein CASRPRAGATDTQYF.

The chain is built from TRBV27 and TRBJ2-3; TRBD2 might be the D (6 bases). CDR1 is MNHEY and CDR2 is SMNVEV in the germline V gene (reference sequence). This CDR3 has 16 residues. Trimming took 5 bases from V and 7 from J, leaving 22 bases between them. The CDR3 loop is CASSPLDAGSTHTQYF. The DNA of the CDR3 is TGTGCCAGCAGTCCCTTAGATGCGGGGAGCACCCATACGCAGTATTTT.

The rearrangement links TRBV9 to TRBJ2-2; D is uncertain. Germline CDR1 and CDR2: SGDLS and YYNGEE. Trimming pared 2 bases from V and 7 bases from J, leaving 12 bases between. CDR3 length equals 14 residues. For the CDR3, the DNA is TGTGCCAGCAGCGTCCCCTCAGCGAGCGGGGAGCTGTTTTTT. It codes for CASSVPSASGELFF.

The rearrangement joins TRBV9 to TRBJ1-1; D call uncertain. This CDR3 has 14 residues. Germline-derived CDR1 and CDR2 are SGDLS and YYNGEE. Trimming left V 0 bases short and J 1 base short, with 7 bases between. The CDR3 coding sequence is TGTGCCAGCAGCGTAGCACAAGAGAACACTGAAGCTTTCTTT. It yields the protein CASSVAQENTEAFF. The full variable domain, its missing parts supplied by reference TRBV9 and TRBJ1-1, is DSGVTQTPKHLITATGQRVTLRCSPRSGDLSVYWYQQSLDQGLQFLIQYYNGEERAKGNILERFSAQQFPDLHSELNLSSLELGDSALYFCASSVAQENTEAFFGQGTRLTVV.

CDR3 bases: TGTGCCAGCAGCCAAGTCAGGACAGTGATGAACACTGAAGCTTTCTTT. Amino acids: CASSQVRTVMNTEAFF. This chain uses TRBV14 with TRBJ1-1; D is perhaps TRBD1 (6 bases). The CDR3 loop spans 16 amino acids. CDR1 and CDR2 (germline): SGHDN, FVKESK. V lost 1 base to trimming and J lost 0 bases, with 12 bases between them. Supplemented by reference TRBV14 and TRBJ1-1, the full variable domain reads EAGVTQFPSHSVIEKGQTVTLRCDPISGHDNLYWYRRVMGKEIKFLLHFVKESKQDESGMPNNRFLAERTGGTYSTLKVQPAELEDSGVYFCASSQVRTVMNTEAFFGQGTRLTVV.

The J gene is TRBJ2-7, the V gene TRBV19, with 8 bases matching TRBD1. Trimming took 3 bases from V and 3 from J; bases not matched to a gene: 7. CDR1 is LNHDA, CDR2 SQIVND, per germline (reference sequence). The length of the CDR3 is 15 residues. CDR3 residues: CASSMGTGSNYEQYF. The CDR3 nucleotides read TGTGCCAGTAGTATGGGGACAGGCAGTAACTACGAGCAGTACTTC.

The genes are TRBV5-4 and TRBJ1-2, with D perhaps matching TRBD1 (6 bases). CDR3 size: 14 residues. The germline gives CDR1 SGHNT, CDR2 YYREEE (reference sequence). V was cut by 1 base and J by 4 bases, with 11 bases left in between. The CDR3 spells CASSLFGQSYGYTF. The CDR3 DNA reads as TGTGCCAGCAGCTTGTTCGGACAGTCCTATGGCTACACCTTC.

The chain links TRBV7-8 to TRBJ1-2; no firm D call. Trimming shortened V by 2 bases and J by 3 bases, and 19 bases separated the two germline ends. The germline CDR1 and CDR2 sequences are SGHVS and FQNEAQ. The CDR3 contains 17 residues. CDR3 sequence: CASSLLGGSAPDYGYTF. The CDR3 DNA is TGTGCCAGCAGCTTACTTGGAGGGTCGGCACCGGACTATGGCTACACCTTC. Full variable domain (remainder filled in from reference TRBV7-8 and TRBJ1-2): GAGVSQSPRYKVAKRGQDVALRCDPISGHVSLFWYQQALGQGPEFLTYFQNEAQLDKSGLPSDRFFAERPEGSVSTLKIQRTQQEDSAVYLCASSLLGGSAPDYGYTFGSGTRLTVV.

This clone has a single count. The CDR3 loop is CASSFRSWNEQFF. The CDR3 bases are TGCGCCAGCAGCTTCAGGTCATGGAATGAGCAGTTCTTC. The chain joins TRBV5-1 to TRBJ2-1; no definite D call. Germline V gene lookup returns CDR1 SGHRS and CDR2 YFSETQ. This CDR3 is 13 amino acids long. Trimming shortened V by 2 bases and J by 7 bases, and 10 bases separated the two germline ends.

This clone has a single count. The genes are TRBV14 and TRBJ1-2; no definite D call. This CDR3 comprises 13 residues. The V gene lost 2 bases and the J gene lost 3 bases, with 7 bases spanning the gap. CDR1 and CDR2 from the germline V gene are SGHDN and FVKESK. DNA of the CDR3: TGTGCCAGCAGCCAACCGGAGTACTATGGCTACACCTTC. It translates to CASSQPEYYGYTF.

The CDR3: CASSQDRVRDSITDTQYF. CDR3 coding DNA: TGTGCCAGCAGCCAAGATAGGGTACGGGACTCAATCACAGATACGCAGTATTTT. The chain employs TRBV4-2 and TRBJ2-3, with a possible D match to TRBD2 (6 bases). Germline CDR1 is LGHNA and CDR2 is YNFKEQ. CDR3 length: 18 residues. The ends were cut back, 0 bases at V and 2 bases at J, with 18 bases in the middle.

This clone was picked up a small number of times. The chain recombines TRBV7-2 with TRBJ1-1, with 7 positions matching TRBD1. V dropped 2 bases and J dropped 4; count of bases not matched to a gene: 4. Germline assignment: CDR1 SGHTA and CDR2 FQGNSA. This CDR3 has 14 amino acids. The CDR3 reads CASSLNAGGTEAFF. The CDR3, as DNA: TGTGCCAGCAGCTTAAACGCAGGGGGCACTGAAGCTTTCTTT.